Listed here are 30 T cell receptor beta chains from one sample, sequenced in a study of blood T cell repertoires in COVID-19. TCRdb keeps only in-frame clones here, not all; method: immunoSEQ multiplex PCR. The sample lists 300,000 or so clones; 86% were seen once. The sequenced material came from peripheral blood. The receptors derive from a woman in her forties or fifties with acute or convalescent COVID-19.

In this sample, this clone turned up once. This sequence joins TRBV7-6 and TRBJ2-7; D may be TRBD1 (6 bases). This CDR3 has 15 residues. The ends were cut back, 1 base at V and 5 bases at J, with 15 bases in the middle. Germline values: CDR1 SGHVS, CDR2 FNYEAQ. CDR3 protein: CASSLGWGRINEQYF. The CDR3 bases are TGTGCCAGCAGCTTAGGGTGGGGGCGGATAAACGAGCAGTACTTC. The variable domain in full, with the rest retrieved from reference TRBV7-6 and TRBJ2-7, is GAGVSQSPRYKVTKRGQDVALRCDPISGHVSLYWYRQALGQGPEFLTYFNYEAQQDKSGLPNDRFSAERPEGSISTLTIQRTEQRDSAMYRCASSLGWGRINEQYFGPGTRLTVT.

The CDR3 region has the DNA TGTGCCAGTAGGGCTCTAGCGGGAGGGACAGATACGCAGTATTTT. Translating gives CASRALAGGTDTQYF. V and J are TRBV19 and TRBJ2-3, with TRBD2 matching 12 bases. Germline V gene lookup returns CDR1 LNHDA and CDR2 SQIVND (reference sequence). The V and J ends lost 6 bases and 3 bases, in that order; junction bases with no gene match: 4. This CDR3 is 15 amino acids long.

The chain combines TRBV6-5 with TRBJ2-5, with 9 nucleotides matching TRBD2. The V segment lost 2 bases and the J segment 5 bases; nucleotides outside the gene matches: 3. This CDR3 has 14 residues. Germline V gene lookup returns CDR1 MNHEY and CDR2 SVGAGI. The CDR3 here is CASSYGTSLETQYF. The CDR3 bases are TGTGCCAGCAGTTACGGGACTAGCTTGGAGACCCAGTACTTC.

The genes are TRBV9 and TRBJ2-4, with D possibly TRBD2 on 5 matching bases. The CDR3 is 15 residues long. Trimming left V 0 bases short and J 1 base short, with 8 bases between. Germline values: CDR1 SGDLS, CDR2 YYNGEE. In DNA, the CDR3 is TGTGCCAGCAGCGTAGTCCCGGGGGCCAAAAACATTCAGTACTTC. It codes for CASSVVPGAKNIQYF.

J is TRBJ2-3 and V is TRBV24-1; weak D call: TRBD2 (6 bases). V dropped 3 bases and J dropped 1 base, with 10 bases sitting between them. The CDR3 consists of 15 residues. Germline V gene lookup returns CDR1 KGHDR and CDR2 SFDVKD. CDR3 loop: CATSDQRVGTDTQYF. CDR3 coding DNA: TGTGCCACCAGTGATCAGCGGGTTGGCACAGATACGCAGTATTTT.

This clone was counted between two and nine times. The chain employs TRBV4-3 and TRBJ1-4, with a tentative D call TRBD1 (6 bases). The CDR3 extends over 18 amino acids. Germline CDR1 reads LGHNA; CDR2 reads YSLEER. With 1 base removed from V and 0 bases from J, the gap between germline ends came to 15 bases. The DNA for the CDR3 is TGCGCCAGCAGCCAAGCGGGACAACTTAGACCAACTAATGAAAAACTGTTTTTT. Its translation: CASSQAGQLRPTNEKLFF.

V gene TRBV7-8 combines with J gene TRBJ2-7; 9 bases line up with TRBD2. The CDR3 consists of 16 residues. V was clipped by 1 base and J by 0 bases; unmatched bases: 4. In germline, CDR1 is SGHVS, CDR2 FQNEAQ. This chain's CDR3 is CASSLVLAGTSYEQYF. The CDR3 DNA follows: TGTGCCAGCAGCTTAGTCCTAGCGGGGACCTCCTACGAGCAGTACTTC. Full variable domain (rest looked up from reference TRBV7-8 and TRBJ2-7): GAGVSQSPRYKVAKRGQDVALRCDPISGHVSLFWYQQALGQGPEFLTYFQNEAQLDKSGLPSDRFFAERPEGSVSTLKIQRTQQEDSAVYLCASSLVLAGTSYEQYFGPGTRLTVT.

This chain joins TRBV2 and TRBJ2-1, with TRBD2 as a possible D gene (6 bases). Trimming stripped 6 bases from V and 0 bases from J, with 12 bases between. CDR1 is SNHLY and CDR2 is FYNNEI in the germline V gene. There are 15 residues in the CDR3. The CDR3: CASRVGTVSYNEQFF. CDR3 in DNA: TGTGCCAGCAGAGTAGGGACTGTCTCCTACAATGAGCAGTTCTTC.

This clone was seen a few times. The rearrangement links TRBV5-1 to TRBJ2-2, with a possible D match to TRBD2 (6 bases). CDR1 and CDR2 (germline): SGHRS, YFSETQ. The CDR3 extends over 14 amino acids. Trimming stripped 7 bases from V and 3 bases from J, with 13 bases between. DNA for the CDR3: TGCGCCAGCCACGGAGGAGGGGACACCGGGGAGCTGTTTTTT. Translated, it gives CASHGGGDTGELFF.

The rearrangement links TRBV27 to TRBJ2-1, with 8 bases that match TRBD1. After removal of 3 bases from V and 8 bases from J, the junction contained 3 bases not matched to a gene. CDR3 length: 13 residues. CDR1 MNHEY and CDR2 SMNVEV come from the germline V gene (reference sequence). The CDR3 DNA reads TGTGCCAGCAGTTTGGGACAGGATCATGAGCAGTTCTTC. This gives the protein CASSLGQDHEQFF.

The V and J genes are TRBV6-2 or TRBV6-3 and TRBJ2-1, with 9 bases matching TRBD2. The CDR3 loop spans 19 amino acids. V was pared by 5 bases and J by 1 base, with 15 bases of the junction left unmatched. Per germline, CDR1 MNHEY and CDR2 SVGEGT. The CDR3 loop is CASSTRHGGGRDSYNEQFF. The CDR3 bases are TGTGCCAGCAGTACACGACATGGGGGCGGGAGGGATTCCTACAATGAGCAGTTCTTC.

The rearrangement joins TRBV28 to TRBJ2-2, with 7 bases aligning to TRBD2. In germline, CDR1 is MDHEN, CDR2 SYDVKM. V trimming: 5 bases; J trimming: 6 bases; junction bases outside the gene matches: 9. CDR3 length equals 15 residues. DNA for the CDR3: TGTGCCAGCAGTCCCTTCGGGGGGAGTGCCGGGGAGCTGTTTTTT. It translates to CASSPFGGSAGELFF.

The chain is built from TRBV5-4 and TRBJ2-5, with D maybe TRBD2 (5 bases). The CDR3 totals 14 residues. V lost 5 bases and J 4 bases, leaving 15 bases between the germline ends. Germline CDR1 SGHNT, CDR2 YYREEE (reference sequence). The CDR3 sequence is CASSTKAGVETQYF. The DNA for the CDR3 is TGTGCCAGCAGTACAAAGGCGGGTGTAGAGACCCAGTACTTC.

The chain has TRBV7-6 and TRBJ2-5; D is unclear. The CDR3 extends over 14 amino acids. The germline V gene encodes CDR1 SGHVS and CDR2 FNYEAQ. V lost 1 base and J 5 bases, leaving 11 bases between the germline ends. CDR3 in amino acids: CASSLVVSRETQYF. The CDR3 DNA reads TGTGCCAGCAGCTTAGTGGTGAGCCGCGAGACCCAGTACTTC.

This clone was found a few times. V is TRBV6-1 and J is TRBJ2-3, with 7 bases identical to TRBD2. Germline assignment: CDR1 MNHNS and CDR2 SASEGT. J gave up 0 bases and V 7 bases, and 10 bases lay outside the gene matches. CDR3 length: 16 amino acids. The CDR3 DNA reads TGTGCCAGCACTGATCATGGCGGGAGAAGCACAGATACGCAGTATTTT. This sequence encodes CASTDHGGRSTDTQYF.

The V call is TRBV28, the J call TRBJ1-5; 7 nucleotides align to TRBD1. Germline V gene sequence: CDR1 MDHEN, CDR2 SYDVKM. J lost 3 bases, V lost 7 bases, and 6 bases had no gene match. CDR3 length: 14 amino acids. The CDR3 is CASTRQGVNQPQHF. Here the CDR3 DNA reads TGTGCCAGCACGAGACAGGGTGTCAATCAGCCCCAGCATTTT.

This sequence joins TRBV10-3 and TRBJ2-7, with 8 bases lining up with TRBD1. CDR1 and CDR2 from the germline V gene are ENHRY and SYGVKD. V lost 7 bases, J lost 2 bases, and 4 bases stayed unmatched. CDR3 length equals 13 residues. The CDR3 spells CAIKGQGPYEQYF. DNA for the CDR3: TGTGCCATCAAAGGACAGGGACCCTACGAGCAGTACTTC.

This rearrangement joins TRBV3-1 (or the pseudogene TRBV3-2) to TRBJ1-2, with no clear D. V was pared by 0 bases and J by 5 bases, with 13 bases between. Germline V CDR1 and CDR2: LGHDT, YNNKEL (reference sequence). This CDR3 is built from 15 residues. The CDR3 sequence is CASSQEVRGLYGYTF. The CDR3 DNA reads TGTGCCAGCAGCCAAGAGGTCCGGGGTCTGTATGGCTACACCTTC.

This clone was detected once. The rearrangement joins TRBV5-1 to TRBJ1-2, with a possible D match to TRBD1 (5 bases). The V and J ends lost 1 base and 0 bases respectively, with 13 bases between them. Germline V CDR1 and CDR2: SGHRS, YFSETQ. The CDR3 has 16 residues. CDR3 coding DNA: TGCGCCAGCAGCTTGCGCCCGACAGTTTCTAACTATGGCTACACCTTC. It encodes CASSLRPTVSNYGYTF.

The chain employs TRBV7-3 and TRBJ2-4; D is ambiguous. Trimming left V 3 bases short and J 9 bases short, with 3 bases between. The germline V gene encodes CDR1 SGHTA and CDR2 FQGTGA. The CDR3 is 10 amino acids. The CDR3 region has the DNA TGTGCCAGCAGCTTCCTCATTCAGTACTTC. Residues: CASSFLIQYF.

Only a few counts were recorded for this clone. The chain is built from TRBV28 and TRBJ2-2; TRBD1 matches at 9 bases. Germline V gene data show CDR1 as MDHEN and CDR2 as SYDVKM. The length of the CDR3 is 16 residues. Trimming cost V 6 bases and J 3 bases; bases outside gene matches: 8. The CDR3 DNA reads as TGTGCCAGCAGCCCGGCCGGGACAGGGTACACCGGGGAGCTGTTTTTT. Encoded protein: CASSPAGTGYTGELFF.

The chain couples TRBV19 to TRBJ2-3, with 8 bases aligning to TRBD1. V lost 9 bases and J lost 0; bases outside the gene matches: 11. The germline V gene encodes CDR1 LNHDA and CDR2 SQIVND (reference sequence). This CDR3 comprises 16 residues. In DNA form, the CDR3 reads TGTGCCAGCTCACCACCGACAGGGGCTAGCACAGATACGCAGTATTTT. Protein: CASSPPTGASTDTQYF.

A few counts support this clone. This chain uses TRBV18 with TRBJ2-2; 9 bases align to TRBD2. The germline gives CDR1 KGHSH, CDR2 LQKENI. The CDR3 is 20 amino acids. V gave up 0 bases and J gave up 0 bases; unmatched junction bases: 11. The CDR3 here is CASSPPRREGRFANTGELFF. As DNA, the CDR3 is TGTGCCAGCTCACCACCGAGGCGGGAGGGCCGGTTCGCGAACACCGGGGAGCTGTTTTTT.

The CDR3 spells CASSEIGKLKNYNSPLHF. For the CDR3, the DNA is TGTGCCAGCAGTGAAATCGGGAAACTGAAAAACTATAATTCACCCCTCCACTTT. This chain links TRBV2 with TRBJ1-6; D is undetermined. In germline, CDR1 is SNHLY, CDR2 FYNNEI. CDR3 length: 18 residues. Trimming took 2 bases from V and 3 from J, leaving 17 bases between them.

The count of this clone is one. The chain has TRBV29-1 and TRBJ2-2; maybe TRBD2 (6 bases). The germline V gene has CDR1 SQVTM and CDR2 ANQGSEA. The CDR3 runs 16 residues. Trimming cost V 4 bases and J 5 bases, with 20 bases left between them. CDR3 sequence (DNA): TGCAGCGTTGCGGGAGTCTCGGGGATTTCGACCGGGGAGCTGTTTTTT. Translation: CSVAGVSGISTGELFF.

This chain joins TRBV20-1 and TRBJ2-7; 11 nucleotides match TRBD2. Germline V gene lookup returns CDR1 DFQATT and CDR2 SNEGSKA (reference sequence). Germline trimming cut 3 bases from V and 3 bases from J; bases unmatched to any gene: 13. This CDR3 contains 17 residues. The CDR3 spells CSASSLLAGGTVYEQYF. CDR3 in DNA: TGCAGTGCTAGTTCCCTTCTAGCGGGAGGCACCGTCTACGAGCAGTACTTC.

The V call is TRBV4-1, the J call TRBJ2-2; 9 nucleotides line up with TRBD1. The CDR3 loop spans 15 amino acids. V lost 3 bases to trimming and J lost 9 bases; unmatched junction nucleotides: 8. Germline V gene lookup returns CDR1 MGHRA and CDR2 YSYEKL. The CDR3 region is CASSHRQGVERELFF. In DNA, the CDR3 is TGCGCCAGCAGCCACCGACAGGGGGTGGAGCGGGAGCTGTTTTTT.

This clone was recorded once. The chain is built from TRBV7-2 and TRBJ1-1; D gene ambiguous. CDR3 length: 17 amino acids. V was cut by 4 bases and J by 0 bases, with 18 bases left in between. CDR1 is SGHTA, CDR2 FQGNSA, per germline. CDR3 amino acids: CASSSLKGLGLNTEAFF. CDR3 in DNA: TGTGCCAGCAGCTCGTTGAAAGGATTGGGCTTGAACACTGAAGCTTTCTTT. Based on the CDR3 plus reference TRBV7-2 and TRBJ1-1, the full variable domain is GAGVSQSPSNKVTEKGKDVELRCDPISGHTALYWYRQSLGQGLEFLIYFQGNSAPDKSGLPSDRFSAERTGGSVSTLTIQRTQQEDSAVYLCASSSLKGLGLNTEAFFGQGTRLTVV.

The rearrangement uses TRBV9 and TRBJ1-4, with 9 bases that match TRBD1. Germline CDR1 reads SGDLS; CDR2 reads YYNGEE. Losses at the gene ends were 5 bases for V and 7 bases for J; bases not matched to a gene: 12. This CDR3 spans 16 amino acids. The CDR3: CASSNDRGGLGEKLFF. CDR3 in DNA: TGTGCCAGCAGTAACGACAGGGGGGGTCTGGGTGAAAAACTGTTTTTT.

V and J are TRBV28 and TRBJ1-6; D not certain. From germline, CDR1 is MDHEN and CDR2 SYDVKM. CDR3 length: 14 amino acids. With 6 bases removed from V and 9 bases from J, the gap between germline ends came to 15 bases. The CDR3 region is CASRESRTGSPLHF. Here the CDR3 DNA reads TGTGCCAGCAGGGAGTCACGTACGGGTTCACCCCTCCACTTT.